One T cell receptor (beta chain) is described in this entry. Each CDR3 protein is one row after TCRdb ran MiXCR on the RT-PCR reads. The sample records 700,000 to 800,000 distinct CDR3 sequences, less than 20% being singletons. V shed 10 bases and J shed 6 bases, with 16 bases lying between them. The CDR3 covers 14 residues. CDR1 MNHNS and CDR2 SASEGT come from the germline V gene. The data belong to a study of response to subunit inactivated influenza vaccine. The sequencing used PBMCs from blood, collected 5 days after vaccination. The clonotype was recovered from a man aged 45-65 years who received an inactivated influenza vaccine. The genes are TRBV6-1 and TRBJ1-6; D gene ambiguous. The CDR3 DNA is TGTGCCACAACGAACCCAGGTCGTAATTCACCCCTCCACTTT. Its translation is CATTNPGRNSPLHF.